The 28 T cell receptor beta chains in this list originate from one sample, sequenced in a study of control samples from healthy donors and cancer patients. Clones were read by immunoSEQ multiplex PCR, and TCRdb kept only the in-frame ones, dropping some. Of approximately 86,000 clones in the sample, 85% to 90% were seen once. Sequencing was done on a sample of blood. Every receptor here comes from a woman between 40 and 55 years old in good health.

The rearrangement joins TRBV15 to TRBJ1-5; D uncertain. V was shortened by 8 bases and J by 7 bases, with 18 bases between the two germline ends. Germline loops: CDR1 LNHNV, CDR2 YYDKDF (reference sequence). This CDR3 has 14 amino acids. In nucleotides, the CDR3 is TGTGCCACCGGCGCCGGAGGAAAGGGCCAGCCCCAGCATTTT. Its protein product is CATGAGGKGQPQHF. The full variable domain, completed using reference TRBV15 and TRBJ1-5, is DAMVIQNPRYQVTQFGKPVTLSCSQTLNHNVMYWYQQKSSQAPKLLFHYYDKDFNNEADTPDNFQSRRPNTSFCFLDIRSPGLGDTAMYLCATGAGGKGQPQHFGDGTRLSIL.

The CDR3 region is CASTSTSGGVETQYF. CDR3 sequence (DNA): TGTGCCAGCACTTCGACTAGCGGGGGGGTTGAGACCCAGTACTTC. The rearrangement uses TRBV11-3 and TRBJ2-5, with TRBD2 identical over 14 bases. With 7 bases clipped from V and 5 bases from J, the junction kept 6 bases outside the gene matches. Germline CDR1 and CDR2: SGHNT and YENEEA. CDR3 length: 15 amino acids.

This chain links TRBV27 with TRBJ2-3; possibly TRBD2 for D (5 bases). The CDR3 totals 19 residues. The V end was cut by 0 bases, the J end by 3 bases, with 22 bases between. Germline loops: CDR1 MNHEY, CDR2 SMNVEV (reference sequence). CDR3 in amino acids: CASSLSRVRRGWGTDTQYF. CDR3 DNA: TGTGCCAGCAGTTTATCGCGGGTAAGGCGCGGATGGGGTACAGATACGCAGTATTTT.

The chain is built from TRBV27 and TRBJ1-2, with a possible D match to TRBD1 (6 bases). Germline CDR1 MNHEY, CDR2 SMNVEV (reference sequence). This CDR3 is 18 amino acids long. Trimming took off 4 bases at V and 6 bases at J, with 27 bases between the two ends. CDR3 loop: CASSSLLTGHSPGNGYTF. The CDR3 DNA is TGTGCCAGCAGTTCCCTCCTCACGGGACACTCACCGGGTAATGGCTACACCTTC.

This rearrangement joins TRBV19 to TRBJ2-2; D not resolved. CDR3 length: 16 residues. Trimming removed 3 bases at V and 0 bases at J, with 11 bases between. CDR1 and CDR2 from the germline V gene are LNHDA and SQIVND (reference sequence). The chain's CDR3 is CASSIFAGTNTGELFF. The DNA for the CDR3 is TGTGCCAGTAGTATTTTCGCAGGTACGAACACCGGGGAGCTGTTTTTT. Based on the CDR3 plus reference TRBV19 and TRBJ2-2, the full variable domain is DGGITQSPKYLFRKEGQNVTLSCEQNLNHDAMYWYRQDPGQGLRLIYYSQIVNDFQKGDIAEGYSVSREKKESFPLTVTSAQKNPTAFYLCASSIFAGTNTGELFFGEGSRLTVL.

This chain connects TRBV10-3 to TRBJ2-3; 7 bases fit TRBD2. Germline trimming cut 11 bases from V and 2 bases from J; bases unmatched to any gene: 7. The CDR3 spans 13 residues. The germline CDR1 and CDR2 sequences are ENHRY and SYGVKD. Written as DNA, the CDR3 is TGTGCCTTGGCTAGCGGCCACACAGATACGCAGTATTTT. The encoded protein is CALASGHTDTQYF.

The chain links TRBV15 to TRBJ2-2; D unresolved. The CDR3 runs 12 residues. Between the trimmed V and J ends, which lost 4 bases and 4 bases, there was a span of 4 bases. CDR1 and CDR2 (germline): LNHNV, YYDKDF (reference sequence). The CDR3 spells CATSKSTGELFF. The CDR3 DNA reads TGTGCCACCAGCAAATCCACCGGGGAGCTGTTTTTT.

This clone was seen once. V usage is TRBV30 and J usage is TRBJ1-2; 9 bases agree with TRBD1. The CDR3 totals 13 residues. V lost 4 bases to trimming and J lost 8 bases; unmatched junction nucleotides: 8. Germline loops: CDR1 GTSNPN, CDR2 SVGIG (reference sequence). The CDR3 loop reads CAWKLQGAQGYTF. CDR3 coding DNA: TGTGCCTGGAAACTACAGGGGGCCCAAGGCTACACCTTC.

This CDR3 is CASSLARQGVGGLKGTDTQYF. The CDR3 DNA is TGTGCCAGCAGCTTAGCGCGACAGGGGGTTGGGGGCCTCAAGGGCACAGATACGCAGTATTTT. This chain joins TRBV7-2 and TRBJ2-3; 9 bases align to TRBD1. The V and J ends lost 0 bases and 1 base, in that order; junction bases with no gene match: 17. There are 21 residues in the CDR3. Germline V CDR1 and CDR2: SGHTA, FQGNSA.

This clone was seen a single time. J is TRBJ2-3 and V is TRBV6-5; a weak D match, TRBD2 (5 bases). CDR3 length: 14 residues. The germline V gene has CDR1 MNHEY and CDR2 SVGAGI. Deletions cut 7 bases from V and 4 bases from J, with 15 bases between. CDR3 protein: CASTRGSLADTQYF. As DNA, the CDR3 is TGTGCCAGCACGAGAGGGTCCCTCGCAGATACGCAGTATTTT.

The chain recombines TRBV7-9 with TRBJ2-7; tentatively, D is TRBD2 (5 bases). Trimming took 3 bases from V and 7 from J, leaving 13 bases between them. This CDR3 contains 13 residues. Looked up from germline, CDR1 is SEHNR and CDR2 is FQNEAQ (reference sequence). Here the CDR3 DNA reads TGTGCCAGCAGCTTCAGTGGGAGAGGGGAGCAGTACTTC. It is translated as CASSFSGRGEQYF.

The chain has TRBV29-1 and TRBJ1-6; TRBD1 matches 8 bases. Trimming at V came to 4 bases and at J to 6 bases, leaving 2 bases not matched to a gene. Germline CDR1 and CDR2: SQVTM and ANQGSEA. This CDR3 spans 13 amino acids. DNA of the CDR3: TGCAGCGTTGGGACAGGGTTTAATTCACCCCTCCACTTT. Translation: CSVGTGFNSPLHF.

Here the CDR3 reads CASSDLTSGGADTQYF. The DNA of the CDR3 is TGTGCCAGCAGTGACTTGACTAGCGGGGGGGCAGATACGCAGTATTTT. The J gene is TRBJ2-3, the V gene TRBV6-4; 14 nucleotides align to TRBD2. Trimming took 1 base from V and 4 from J; bases not matched to a gene: 1. CDR1 and CDR2 from the germline V gene are MRHNA and SNTAGT. CDR3 length: 16 residues.

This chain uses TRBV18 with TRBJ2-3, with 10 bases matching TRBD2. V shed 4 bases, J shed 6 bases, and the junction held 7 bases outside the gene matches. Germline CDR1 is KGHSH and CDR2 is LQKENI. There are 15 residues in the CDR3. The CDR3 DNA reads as TGTGCCAGCTCACTAGAAGCGGGGGGGTCCGATACGCAGTATTTT. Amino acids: CASSLEAGGSDTQYF.

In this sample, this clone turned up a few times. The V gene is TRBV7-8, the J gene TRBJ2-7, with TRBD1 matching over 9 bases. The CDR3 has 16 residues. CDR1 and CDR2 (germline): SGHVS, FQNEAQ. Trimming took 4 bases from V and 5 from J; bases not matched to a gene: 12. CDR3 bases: TGTGCCAGCAGCTCCGTCACGAGACAGGGGGGGGACGAGCAGTACTTC. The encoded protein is CASSSVTRQGGDEQYF.

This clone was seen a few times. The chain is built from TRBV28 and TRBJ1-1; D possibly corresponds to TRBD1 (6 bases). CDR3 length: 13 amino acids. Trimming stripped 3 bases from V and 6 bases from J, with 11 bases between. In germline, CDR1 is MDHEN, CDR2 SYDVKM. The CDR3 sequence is CASSLGGRSEAFF. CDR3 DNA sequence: TGTGCCAGCAGTTTGGGGGGGCGGTCTGAAGCTTTCTTT.

The CDR3 spells CASSPFTNEQFF. CDR3 sequence (DNA): TGTGCCAGCTCACCTTTTACCAATGAGCAGTTCTTC. The chain employs TRBV18 and TRBJ2-1; D unresolved. Germline assignment: CDR1 KGHSH and CDR2 LQKENI. Trimming took off 3 bases at V and 6 bases at J, with 6 bases between the two ends. CDR3 length equals 12 residues.

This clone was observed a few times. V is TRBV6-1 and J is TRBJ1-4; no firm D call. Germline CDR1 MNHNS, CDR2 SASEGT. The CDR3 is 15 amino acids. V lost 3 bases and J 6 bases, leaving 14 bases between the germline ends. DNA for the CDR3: TGTGCCAGCAGTGAGGCGGGGATGGTGGATGAAAAACTGTTTTTT. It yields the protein CASSEAGMVDEKLFF.

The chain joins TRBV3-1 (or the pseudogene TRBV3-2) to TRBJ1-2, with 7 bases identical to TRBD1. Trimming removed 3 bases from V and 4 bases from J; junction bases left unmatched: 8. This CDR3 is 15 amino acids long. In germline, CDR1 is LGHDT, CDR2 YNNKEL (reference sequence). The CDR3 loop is CASSQAGGSIYGYTF. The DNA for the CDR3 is TGTGCCAGCAGCCAGGCAGGGGGTAGTATCTATGGCTACACCTTC.

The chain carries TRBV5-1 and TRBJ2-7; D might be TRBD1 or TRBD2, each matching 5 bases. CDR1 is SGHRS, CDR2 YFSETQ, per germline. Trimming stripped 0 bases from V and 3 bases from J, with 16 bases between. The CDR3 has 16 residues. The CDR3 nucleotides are TGCGCCAGCAGCTTGGGGGCTTCCCGGGACGGCTACGAGCAGTACTTC. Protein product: CASSLGASRDGYEQYF.

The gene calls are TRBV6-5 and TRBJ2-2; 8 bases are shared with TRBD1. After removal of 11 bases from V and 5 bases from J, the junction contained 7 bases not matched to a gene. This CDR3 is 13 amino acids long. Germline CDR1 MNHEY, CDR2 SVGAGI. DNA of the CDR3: TGTGCCTCCGGGACAGGAGGGACCGGGGAGCTGTTTTTT. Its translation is CASGTGGTGELFF.

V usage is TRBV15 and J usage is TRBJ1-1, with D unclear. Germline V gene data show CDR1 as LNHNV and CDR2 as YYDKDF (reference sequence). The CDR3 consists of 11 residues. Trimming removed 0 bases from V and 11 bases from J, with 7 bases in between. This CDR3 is CATSRDERAFF. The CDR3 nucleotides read TGTGCCACCAGCAGAGATGAAAGGGCTTTCTTT.

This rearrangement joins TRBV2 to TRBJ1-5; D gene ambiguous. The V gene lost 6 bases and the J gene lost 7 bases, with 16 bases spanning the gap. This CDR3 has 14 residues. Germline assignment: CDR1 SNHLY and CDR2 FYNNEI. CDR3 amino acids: CASRLTGLRQPQHF. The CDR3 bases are TGTGCCAGCAGGCTGACCGGGCTGCGACAGCCCCAGCATTTT.

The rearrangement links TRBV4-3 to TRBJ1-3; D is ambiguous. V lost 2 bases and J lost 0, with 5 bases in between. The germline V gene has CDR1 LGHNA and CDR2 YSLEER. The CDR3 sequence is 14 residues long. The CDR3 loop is CASSQTSSGNTIYF. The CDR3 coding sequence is TGCGCCAGCAGCCAAACGAGCTCTGGAAACACCATATATTTT.

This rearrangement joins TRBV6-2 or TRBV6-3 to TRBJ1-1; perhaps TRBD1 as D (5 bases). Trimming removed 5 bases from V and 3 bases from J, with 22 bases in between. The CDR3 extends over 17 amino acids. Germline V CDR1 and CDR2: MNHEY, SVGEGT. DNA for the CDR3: TGTGCCAGCAGTACACCCACGGGGCCAAGCAGGGACACTGAAGCTTTCTTT. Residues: CASSTPTGPSRDTEAFF.

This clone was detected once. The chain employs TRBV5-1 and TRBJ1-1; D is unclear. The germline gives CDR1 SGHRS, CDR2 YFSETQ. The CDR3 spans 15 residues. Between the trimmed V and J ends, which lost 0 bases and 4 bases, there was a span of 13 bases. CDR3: CASSLAARPGTEAFF. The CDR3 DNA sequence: TGCGCCAGCAGCTTGGCCGCCCGACCGGGCACTGAAGCTTTCTTT.

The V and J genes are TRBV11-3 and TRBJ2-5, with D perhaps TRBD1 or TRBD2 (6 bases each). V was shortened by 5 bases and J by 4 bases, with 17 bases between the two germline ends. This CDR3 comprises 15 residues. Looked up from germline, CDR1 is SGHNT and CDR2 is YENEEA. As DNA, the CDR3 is TGTGCCAGCAGCGGGCCGGGACTCAGGGGAGAGACCCAGTACTTC. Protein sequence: CASSGPGLRGETQYF.

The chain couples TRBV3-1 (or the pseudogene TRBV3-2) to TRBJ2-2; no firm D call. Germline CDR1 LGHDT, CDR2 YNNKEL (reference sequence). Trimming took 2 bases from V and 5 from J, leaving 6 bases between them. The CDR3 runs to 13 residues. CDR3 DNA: TGTGCCAGCAGCCAATGGTCTACCGGGGAGCTGTTTTTT. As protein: CASSQWSTGELFF.